The rows below give T cell receptor beta chains drawn from one sample of a study of T-cell reconstitution after alpha-beta-depleted transplantation in children. TCRdb fed the PCR reads into MiXCR, producing one record per CDR3 protein. The sample consists of a few hundred thousand distinct CDR3 sequences, 20% to 30% of them appearing once. The specimen comprised PBMCs, sampled before TCRalphabeta/CD19-depleted stem cell transplant. These receptors were taken from a girl aged 2-10 years with Fanconi anemia, due to receive a stem cell transplant. The CDR3 runs from the conserved cysteine through the conserved F or W. A D gene is named only where the DNA matches it firmly. Clone size, where shown, is once, few, many, or a class for clones that have expanded.

TRBD1 many TRBJ2-5 TRBV7-2 CASSFTGTGETQYF TGTGCCAGCAGCTTTACCGGGACAGGGGAGACCCAGTACTTC
. . TRBJ1-4 TRBV12-3/TRBV12-4 CASGWAPEKLFF TGTGCCAGCGGGTGGGCGCCTGAAAAACTGTTTTTT
. many TRBJ1-1 TRBV5-1 CASSFTGYNEAFF TGCGCCAGCAGCTTCACAGGGTATAATGAAGCTTTCTTT
. . TRBJ2-5 TRBV7-7 CASSLTPQGQETQYF TGTGCCAGCAGCTTAACCCCGCAGGGCCAAGAGACCCAGTACTTC
. . TRBJ2-1 TRBV18 CASSPGGEPSNEQFF TGTGCCAGCTCACCAGGGGGCGAGCCAAGCAATGAGCAGTTCTTC
TRBD2 . TRBJ2-5 TRBV20-1 CSSPTSGVETQYF TGCAGTTCCCCGACTAGCGGGGTGGAGACCCAGTACTTC
TRBD2 once TRBJ2-7 TRBV20-1 CSASREAGGEQYF TGCAGTGCTAGCCGGGAGGCGGGAGGCGAGCAGTACTTC
TRBD1 many TRBJ2-7 TRBV20-1 CSARGDRPYEQYF TGCAGTGCTAGAGGGGACAGGCCCTACGAGCAGTACTTC
. many TRBJ2-1 TRBV5-1 CASSLATANNEQFF TGCGCCAGCAGCTTGGCGACAGCGAACAATGAGCAGTTCTTC
TRBD2 few TRBJ2-6 TRBV29-1 CSTGGTSGSGANVLTF TGCAGCACCGGTGGGACTAGCGGCTCTGGGGCCAACGTCCTGACTTTC
. . TRBJ2-4 TRBV29-1 CSVDTLPRRQAKNIQYF TGCAGCGTTGATACCCTACCTCGGCGGCAGGCCAAAAACATTCAGTACTTC
TRBD2 many TRBJ2-1 TRBV6-4 CASSDRLAGYNEQFF TGTGCCAGCAGTGACAGATTAGCGGGGTACAATGAGCAGTTCTTC
TRBD1 few TRBJ2-7 TRBV5-8 CASSLNRGRGEQYF TGTGCCAGCAGCCTTAACAGGGGTCGCGGCGAGCAGTACTTC
. many TRBJ2-1 TRBV12-3/TRBV12-4 CASSLYVSSYNEQFF TGTGCCAGCAGTTTGTACGTTAGCTCCTACAATGAGCAGTTCTTC
. . TRBJ2-7 TRBV5-1 CASSRGRGNYEQYF TGCGCCAGCAGCCGGGGACGCGGGAACTACGAGCAGTACTTC
. . TRBJ2-7 TRBV20-1 CSASSRAKVPYEQYF TGCAGTGCTAGCAGCAGGGCTAAAGTCCCCTACGAGCAGTACTTC
. . TRBJ2-2 TRBV4-2 CASSQGGFGTANTGELFF TGTGCCAGCAGCCAAGGAGGGTTCGGGACGGCGAACACCGGGGAGCTGTTTTTT
. many TRBJ2-1 TRBV20-1 CSAATHYNEQFF TGCAGTGCTGCCACTCATTACAATGAGCAGTTCTTC
TRBD1 . TRBJ2-5 TRBV7-2 CASSSQGTGGETQYF TGTGCCAGCAGCTCTCAAGGGACAGGGGGAGAGACCCAGTACTTC
TRBD2 . TRBJ2-2 TRBV6-1 CASSELAGPGELFF TGTGCCAGCAGTGAACTAGCGGGACCCGGGGAGCTGTTTTTT
. few TRBJ1-2 TRBV20-1 CSCSGTGFGYTF TGCAGTTGCTCTGGGACCGGTTTTGGCTACACCTTC
. . TRBJ2-7 TRBV20-1 CSARAEYEQYF TGCAGTGCTAGAGCGGAATACGAGCAGTACTTC
TRBD1 . TRBJ1-1 TRBV12-3/TRBV12-4 CASSQDRGAFF TGTGCCAGCAGTCAAGACAGGGGAGCTTTCTTT
. . TRBJ2-3 TRBV5-1 CASTGTVSSTDTQYF TGCGCCAGCACGGGGACCGTATCTAGCACAGATACGCAGTATTTT
. . TRBJ2-3 TRBV7-9 CASSSGWGSGTDTQYF TGTGCCAGCAGCTCTGGTTGGGGGAGTGGAACAGATACGCAGTATTTT
. many TRBJ2-3 TRBV5-1 CASSFPLASADTQYF TGCGCCAGCAGCTTCCCCCTAGCGAGCGCAGATACGCAGTATTTT
. many TRBJ2-5 TRBV10-3 CAISEIAAKETQYF TGTGCCATCAGTGAAATTGCAGCGAAAGAGACCCAGTACTTC
TRBD2 . TRBJ2-7 TRBV20-1 CSARDWASGRYEQYF TGCAGTGCTAGAGATTGGGCTAGCGGGAGGTACGAGCAGTACTTC
. . TRBJ2-7 TRBV5-6 CASSSLNRVGREQYF TGTGCCAGCAGCTCCCTGAACAGGGTTGGACGCGAGCAGTACTTC
. many TRBJ1-1 TRBV5-1 CASSLGGVRNTEAFF TGCGCCAGCAGCTTGGGTGGGGTGAGGAACACTGAAGCTTTCTTT
. many TRBJ2-2 TRBV7-3 CASSLFGRLAANTGELFF TGTGCCAGCAGCTTATTTGGGCGACTGGCCGCGAACACCGGGGAGCTGTTTTTT
. many TRBJ2-7 TRBV29-1 CSVWTGYEQYF TGCAGCGTGTGGACTGGCTACGAGCAGTACTTC
TRBD2 . TRBJ2-2 TRBV10-3 CAISDLGLAANTGELFF TGTGCCATCAGTGATCTGGGACTAGCGGCTAACACCGGGGAGCTGTTTTTT
. . TRBJ2-3 TRBV27 CASSHRALLTDTQYF TGTGCCAGCAGTCACCGGGCCCTTCTCACAGATACGCAGTATTTT
. . TRBJ2-7 TRBV20-1 CRCRNSHRSSYEQYF TGCAGATGTAGAAATTCGCACAGGAGCTCCTACGAGCAGTACTTC
. many TRBJ2-5 TRBV20-1 CSARFFGETQYF TGCAGTGCTAGATTTTTTGGCGAGACCCAGTACTTC
. many TRBJ2-1 TRBV19 CASSPRENLYNEQFF TGTGCCAGCAGCCCACGGGAGAATCTATACAATGAGCAGTTCTTC
TRBD2 many TRBJ2-1 TRBV29-1 CSVSTSGVNNEQFF TGCAGCGTATCGACTAGCGGGGTGAACAATGAGCAGTTCTTC
. many TRBJ1-2 TRBV20-1 CSFRDVYGYTF TGCAGTTTCAGGGACGTCTATGGCTACACCTTC
. once TRBJ2-3 TRBV20-1 CSVIDPWAASTDTQYF TGCAGCGTCATAGACCCATGGGCGGCTAGCACAGATACGCAGTATTTT
. many TRBJ2-7 TRBV4-2 CASSRLDEQYF TGTGCCAGCAGCCGCCTGGACGAGCAGTACTTC
. . TRBJ2-7 TRBV29-1 CSVTRGSYEQYF TGCAGCGTGACAAGGGGCTCCTACGAGCAGTACTTC
. . TRBJ1-6 TRBV20-1 CSASGILSSYNSPLHF TGCAGTGCTAGTGGGATCCTAAGCTCCTATAATTCACCCCTCCACTTT
. . TRBJ2-7 TRBV29-1 CSVEGQFTYEQYF TGCAGCGTTGAAGGACAGTTCACCTACGAGCAGTACTTC
TRBD2 . TRBJ2-3 TRBV7-2 CASSLSSGGGEDTQYF TGTGCCAGCAGCTTATCTAGCGGGGGGGGAGAGGATACGCAGTATTTT
. few TRBJ2-1 TRBV29-1 CSARLNEQFF TGCAGCGCTCGGTTGAATGAGCAGTTCTTC
. many TRBJ2-1 TRBV7-2 CASSTLNEQFF TGTGCCAGCAGCACCCTGAATGAGCAGTTCTTC
. . TRBJ2-3 TRBV20-1 CSARLTITDTQYF TGCAGTGCTAGACTAACGATCACAGATACGCAGTATTTT
. many TRBJ2-1 TRBV7-2 CASSPYDPSYYNEQFF TGTGCCAGCAGCCCATACGACCCATCATACTACAATGAGCAGTTCTTC
. . TRBJ2-2 TRBV23-1 CASSQPGQGALLHPGSCFF .
TRBD1 few TRBJ2-7 TRBV29-1 CSVETRDRAEQYF TGCAGCGTTGAAACACGGGACAGGGCCGAGCAGTACTTC
TRBD2 few TRBJ2-3 TRBV29-1 CSVDSPGLAGADTQYF TGCAGCGTTGATTCCCCGGGACTAGCGGGAGCTGATACGCAGTATTTT
. many TRBJ2-5 TRBV29-1 CSVPLRRQETQYF TGCAGCGTACCTCTACGCCGTCAAGAGACCCAGTACTTC
TRBD1 . TRBJ2-5 TRBV7-3 CASSLAGGTETQYF TGTGCCAGCAGCTTAGCAGGGGGCACAGAGACCCAGTACTTC
. . TRBJ2-5 TRBV7-2 CASSFNSGKETQYF TGTGCCAGCAGCTTCAATAGCGGAAAAGAGACCCAGTACTTC